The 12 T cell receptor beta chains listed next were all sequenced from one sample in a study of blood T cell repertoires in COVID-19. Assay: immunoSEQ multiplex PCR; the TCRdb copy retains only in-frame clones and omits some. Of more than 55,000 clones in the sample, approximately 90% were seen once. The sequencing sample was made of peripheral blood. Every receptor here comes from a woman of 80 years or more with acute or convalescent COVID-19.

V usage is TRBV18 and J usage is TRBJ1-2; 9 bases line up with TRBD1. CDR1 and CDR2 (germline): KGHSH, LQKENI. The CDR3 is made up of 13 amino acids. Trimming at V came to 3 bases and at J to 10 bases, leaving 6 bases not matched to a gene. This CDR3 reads CASSPGGQGDYTF. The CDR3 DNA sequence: TGTGCCAGCTCACCTGGGGGACAGGGTGACTACACCTTC.

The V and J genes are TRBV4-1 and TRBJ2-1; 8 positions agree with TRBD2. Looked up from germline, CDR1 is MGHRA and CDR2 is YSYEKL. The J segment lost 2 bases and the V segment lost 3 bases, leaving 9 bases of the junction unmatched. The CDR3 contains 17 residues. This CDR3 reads CASSQTSSGPPYNEQFF. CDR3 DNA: TGCGCCAGCAGCCAGACTTCTAGCGGGCCGCCCTACAATGAGCAGTTCTTC.

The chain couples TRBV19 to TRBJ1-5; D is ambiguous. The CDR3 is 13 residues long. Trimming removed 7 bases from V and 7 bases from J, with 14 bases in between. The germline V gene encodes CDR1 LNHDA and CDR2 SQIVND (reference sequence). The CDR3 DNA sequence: TGTGCCAGTACCCTCGAAGCGGGGCAGCCCCAGCATTTT. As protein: CASTLEAGQPQHF.

This CDR3 is CASSEQGGKSSAQYF. CDR3 in DNA: TGCGCCAGCAGTGAGCAGGGGGGAAAATCATCGGCCCAGTACTTC. The genes are TRBV10-2 and TRBJ2-5, with TRBD1 as a possible D gene (7 bases). Deletions cut 2 bases from V and 9 bases from J, with 19 bases between. The V gene's germline CDR1 is WSHSY and CDR2 SAAADI. The CDR3 loop spans 15 amino acids.

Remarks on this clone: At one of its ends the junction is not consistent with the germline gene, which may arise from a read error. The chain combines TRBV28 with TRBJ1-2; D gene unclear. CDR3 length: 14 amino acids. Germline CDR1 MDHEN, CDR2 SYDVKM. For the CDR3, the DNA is TGTGCCAGCAGTTCGAGCCCCTTAAACTATGGCCACACCTTC. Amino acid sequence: CASSSSPLNYGHTF.

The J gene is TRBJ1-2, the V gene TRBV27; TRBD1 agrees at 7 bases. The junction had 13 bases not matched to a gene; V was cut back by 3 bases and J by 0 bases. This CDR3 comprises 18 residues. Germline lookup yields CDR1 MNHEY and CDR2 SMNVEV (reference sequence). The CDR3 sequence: CASSFLPGQRYSNYGYTF. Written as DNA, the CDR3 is TGTGCCAGCAGTTTTCTCCCGGGACAGCGCTATTCTAACTATGGCTACACCTTC.

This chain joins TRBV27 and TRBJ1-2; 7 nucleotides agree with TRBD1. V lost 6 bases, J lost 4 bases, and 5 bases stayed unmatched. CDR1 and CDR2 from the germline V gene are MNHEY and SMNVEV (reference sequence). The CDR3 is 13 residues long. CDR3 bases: TGTGCCAGCAGAAAGACAGGGCCCTATGGCTACACCTTC. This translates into CASRKTGPYGYTF.

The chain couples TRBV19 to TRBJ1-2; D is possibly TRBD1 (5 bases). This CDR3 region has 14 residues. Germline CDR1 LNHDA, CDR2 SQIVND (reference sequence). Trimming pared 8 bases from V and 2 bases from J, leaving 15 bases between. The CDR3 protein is CASAPGSGNYGYTF. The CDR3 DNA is TGTGCCAGTGCACCAGGCTCAGGGAACTATGGCTACACCTTC. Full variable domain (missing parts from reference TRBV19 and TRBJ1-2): DGGITQSPKYLFRKEGQNVTLSCEQNLNHDAMYWYRQDPGQGLRLIYYSQIVNDFQKGDIAEGYSVSREKKESFPLTVTSAQKNPTAFYLCASAPGSGNYGYTFGSGTRLTVV.

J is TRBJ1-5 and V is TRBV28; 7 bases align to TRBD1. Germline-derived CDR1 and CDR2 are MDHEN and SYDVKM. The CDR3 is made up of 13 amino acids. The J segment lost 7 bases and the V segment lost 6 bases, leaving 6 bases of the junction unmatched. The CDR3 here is CASREAGGQPQHF. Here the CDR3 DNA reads TGTGCCAGCAGGGAGGCAGGGGGACAGCCCCAGCATTTT.

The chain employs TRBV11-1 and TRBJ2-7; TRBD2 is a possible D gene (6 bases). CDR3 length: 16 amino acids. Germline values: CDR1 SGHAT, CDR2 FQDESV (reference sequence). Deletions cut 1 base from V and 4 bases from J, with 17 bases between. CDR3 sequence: CASSLGSGGGTYEQYF. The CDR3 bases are TGTGCCAGCAGCTTAGGTTCGGGCGGCGGGACGTACGAGCAGTACTTC.

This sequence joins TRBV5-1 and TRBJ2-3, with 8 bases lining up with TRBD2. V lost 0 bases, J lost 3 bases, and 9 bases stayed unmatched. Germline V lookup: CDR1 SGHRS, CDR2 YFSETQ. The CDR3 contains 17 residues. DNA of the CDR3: TGCGCCAGCAGCTTGGGGGCGGAAAGCGGGGGTACAGATACGCAGTATTTT. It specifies CASSLGAESGGTDTQYF.

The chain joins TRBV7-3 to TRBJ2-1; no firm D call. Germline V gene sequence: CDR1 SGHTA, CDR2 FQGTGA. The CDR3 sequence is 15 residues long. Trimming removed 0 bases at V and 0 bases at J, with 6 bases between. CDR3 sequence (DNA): TGTGCCAGCAGCTTAACCGCGAGCTCCTACAATGAGCAGTTCTTC. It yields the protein CASSLTASSYNEQFF.